The next 12 T cell receptor beta chains were all read from a single sample in a study of radiotherapy plus CTLA-4 blockade in lung cancer. Assay: immunoSEQ multiplex PCR; the TCRdb copy retains only in-frame clones and omits some. This table holds 84,000 or so clones, about 80% found once. Sequencing used peripheral blood, obtained from a patient treated with radiotherapy plus ipilimumab. These receptors came from a human donor with non-small cell lung cancer that progressed on radiotherapy plus ipilimumab.

V and J are TRBV19 and TRBJ2-1, with D perhaps matching TRBD2 (6 bases). Trimming took off 8 bases at V and 8 bases at J, with 19 bases between the two ends. The CDR3 has 14 amino acids. CDR1 is LNHDA and CDR2 is SQIVND in the germline V gene (reference sequence). CDR3 nucleotides: TGTGCCAGTGGCCCCCGGGGGTCCTCGGATGAGCAGTTCTTC. As protein: CASGPRGSSDEQFF.

This CDR3 reads CASSLEVAGRGQYF. In DNA, the CDR3 is TGCGCCAGCAGCTTGGAAGTAGCGGGAAGGGGGCAGTATTTT. J is TRBJ2-3 and V is TRBV5-1, with 8 bases lining up with TRBD2. V shed 0 bases and J 11 bases; nucleotides not matched to a gene: 8. The CDR3 contains 14 residues. Germline V gives CDR1 SGHRS, CDR2 YFSETQ.

This chain uses TRBV28 with TRBJ2-7; D gene ambiguous. The CDR3 consists of 10 residues. Between the trimmed V and J ends, which lost 8 bases and 2 bases, there was a span of 4 bases. Germline lookup yields CDR1 MDHEN and CDR2 SYDVKM. The CDR3 region is CASGAYEQYF. As DNA, the CDR3 is TGTGCCAGCGGGGCCTACGAGCAGTACTTC.

This CDR3 reads CAISEKAPRTSLHEQYF. As DNA, the CDR3 is TGTGCCATCAGTGAGAAGGCTCCCCGGACTAGCTTACACGAGCAGTACTTC. This rearrangement joins TRBV10-3 to TRBJ2-7; 8 bases agree with TRBD2. V lost 2 bases to trimming and J lost 5 bases; unmatched junction nucleotides: 14. The germline gives CDR1 ENHRY, CDR2 SYGVKD. The CDR3 covers 17 residues.

Points on this clone: A read error may account for a junction end that differs from germline. The chain links TRBV13 to TRBJ1-1, with TRBD1 matching over 8 bases. This CDR3 comprises 11 residues. Germline assignment: CDR1 PRHDT and CDR2 FYEKMQ (reference sequence). CDR3 sequence: CASSSGGDLRF. In nucleotides, the CDR3 is TGTGCCAGCAGTTCAGGGGGCGACCTACGCTTT. The whole variable domain, filled in from reference TRBV13 and TRBJ1-1, reads AAGVIQSPRHLIKEKRETATLKCYPIPRHDTVYWYQQGPGQDPQFLISFYEKMQSDKGSIPDRFSAQQFSDYHSELNMSSLELGDSALYFCASSSGGDLRFGQGTRLTVV.

This chain uses TRBV5-1 with TRBJ2-1; unclear D gene. The CDR3 is 14 residues long. Germline CDR1 reads SGHRS; CDR2 reads YFSETQ. The V and J ends lost 3 bases and 1 base respectively, with 8 bases between them. The CDR3 reads CASSSPESYNEQFF. As DNA, the CDR3 is TGCGCCAGCAGCTCCCCGGAATCCTACAATGAGCAGTTCTTC.

V and J are TRBV2 and TRBJ1-6; D is undetermined. Germline V gene sequence: CDR1 SNHLY, CDR2 FYNNEI. CDR3 length equals 13 residues. V was pared by 8 bases and J by 10 bases, with 15 bases between. The CDR3 region has the DNA TGTGCCAGCGGGGAGGAGGCGCGCTCACCCCTCCACTTT. It is translated as CASGEEARSPLHF.

This chain links TRBV7-3 with TRBJ2-2, with TRBD2 matching over 7 bases. CDR1 SGHTA and CDR2 FQGTGA come from the germline V gene. The V gene end was trimmed by 3 bases and the J gene end by 5 bases; junction bases not matched to a gene: 0. The CDR3 totals 13 residues. In DNA, the CDR3 is TGTGCCAGCAGCTTTAGCGGGACCGGGGAGCTGTTTTTT. Its protein product is CASSFSGTGELFF.

The chain carries TRBV11-2 and TRBJ2-1; the match to TRBD2 covers 10 bases. V shed 3 bases, J shed 5 bases, and the junction held 4 bases outside the gene matches. This CDR3 region has 15 residues. Germline-derived CDR1 and CDR2 are SGHAT and FQNNGV. CDR3 sequence: CASSFGLAENNEQFF. In DNA form, the CDR3 reads TGTGCCAGCAGCTTTGGACTAGCGGAAAACAATGAGCAGTTCTTC. Variable domain in full (rest from reference TRBV11-2 and TRBJ2-1): EAGVAQSPRYKIIEKRQSVAFWCNPISGHATLYWYQQILGQGPKLLIQFQNNGVVDDSQLPKDRFSAERLKGVDSTLKIQPAKLEDSAVYLCASSFGLAENNEQFFGPGTRLTVL.

The J gene is TRBJ1-2, the V gene TRBV4-3; a weak D match, TRBD1 (5 bases). CDR1 LGHNA and CDR2 YSLEER come from the germline V gene. V was clipped by 4 bases and J by 5 bases, with 11 bases between them. This CDR3 is 13 amino acids long. CDR3 residues: CASSRGGLYGYTF. The CDR3 DNA reads as TGCGCCAGCAGCCGGGGCGGACTATATGGCTACACCTTC.

The J gene is TRBJ1-2, the V gene TRBV2; 7 bases agree with TRBD1. Germline V gene sequence: CDR1 SNHLY, CDR2 FYNNEI. This CDR3 contains 12 residues. Germline trimming cut 8 bases from V and 7 bases from J; bases unmatched to any gene: 7. CDR3 in amino acids: CASGAGGGGYTF. The CDR3 bases are TGTGCCAGCGGGGCAGGGGGGGGTGGCTACACCTTC.

V and J are TRBV9 and TRBJ2-1, with 7 bases identical to TRBD1. This CDR3 has 14 residues. Germline V gene data show CDR1 as SGDLS and CDR2 as YYNGEE. With V trimmed by 4 bases and J by 5 bases, 6 bases remained unmatched. CDR3 sequence reads: CASSPGTANNEQFF. DNA of the CDR3: TGTGCCAGCAGCCCCGGGACAGCAAACAATGAGCAGTTCTTC.